The 2 T cell receptor beta chains reported below all come from one sample, sequenced in a study of T cells after yellow fever vaccination. MiXCR, applied by TCRdb to the 5' RACE reads, yields one record per CDR3 protein. The sample includes approximately 600,000 distinct CDR3 sequences, approximately 13% of them seen just once. The material sequenced was PBMCs, taken on the day of the yellow fever booster vaccination. The receptors were sampled from a young man who received the YFV17D yellow fever vaccine.

This clonotype was counted between two and nine times. This chain links TRBV20-1 with TRBJ1-5; possibly TRBD1 for D (6 bases). In germline, CDR1 is DFQATT, CDR2 SNEGSKA (reference sequence). The ends were cut back, 6 bases at V and 4 bases at J, with 13 bases in the middle. The CDR3 is 13 amino acids. The CDR3 region is CSANTGPNQPQHF. The CDR3 DNA sequence: TGCAGTGCCAATACAGGGCCAAATCAGCCCCAGCATTTT.

In its sample, this clonotype was seen a few times. The chain joins TRBV3-1 to TRBJ2-1; tentatively, D is TRBD2 (5 bases). From germline, CDR1 is LGHDT and CDR2 YNNKEL (reference sequence). This CDR3 has 18 amino acids. Trimming left V 4 bases short and J 0 bases short, with 19 bases between. CDR3 in amino acids: CASSPRWRTVSSYNEQFF. CDR3 sequence (DNA): TGTGCCAGCAGCCCTAGATGGAGGACTGTTAGCTCCTACAATGAGCAGTTCTTC.